Presented here are 20 T cell receptor beta chains from one specimen sequenced in a study of T cells after yellow fever vaccination. Each CDR3 protein gets one entry after TCRdb re-called the 5' RACE reads with MiXCR. The sample has some 300,000 distinct CDR3 sequences, around 11% seen once. The input for sequencing was CD4+ T cells sorted from PBMCs, taken 45 days after the yellow fever booster vaccination. The receptor set was obtained from a man younger than 30 who received the YFV17D yellow fever vaccine.

This clonotype was detected a few times. The chain uses TRBV29-1 and TRBJ2-3; 10 bases map to TRBD1. Germline assignment: CDR1 SQVTM and CDR2 ANQGSEA. CDR3 length: 14 amino acids. Trimming cost V 6 bases and J 1 base; bases outside gene matches: 4. The CDR3 DNA is TGCAGCGTGGACAGGGGGGGCGGCACAGATACGCAGTATTTT. Amino acids: CSVDRGGGTDTQYF.

In its sample, this clonotype was seen many times. The chain joins TRBV5-1 to TRBJ2-1, with D perhaps being TRBD1 or TRBD2 (5 bases each). The CDR3 consists of 16 residues. CDR1 is SGHRS and CDR2 is YFSETQ in the germline V gene. The germline V and J ends were trimmed by 3 bases and 6 bases, with 19 bases remaining between them. As DNA, the CDR3 is TGCGCCAGCAGCTCCTACGGGACGGAGAGTGGCAATGAGCAGTTCTTC. Amino acids: CASSSYGTESGNEQFF.

The chain has TRBV7-3 and TRBJ2-2; the match to TRBD1 covers 8 bases. From germline, CDR1 is SGHTA and CDR2 FQGTGA. The CDR3 is 18 residues long. Trimming cost V 4 bases and J 4 bases; bases outside gene matches: 14. CDR3 bases: TGTGCCAGCAGCTCCATGGGTCGGACAGGGCTTGGCACCGGGGAGCTGTTTTTT. It yields the protein CASSSMGRTGLGTGELFF.

In its sample, this clonotype was seen a few times. The gene calls are TRBV4-3 and TRBJ2-2; D ambiguous. This CDR3 region has 14 residues. Trimming shortened V by 0 bases and J by 6 bases, and 8 bases separated the two germline ends. Germline V gives CDR1 LGHNA, CDR2 YSLEER. DNA for the CDR3: TGCGCCAGCAGCCAAGAGACGGGCCCCGGGGAGCTGTTTTTT. This encodes CASSQETGPGELFF.

CDR3 nucleotide sequence: TGTGCCAGCAGCTTAGGCCCGTATGCCACAGATACGCAGTATTTT. Translated: CASSLGPYATDTQYF. This sequence joins TRBV11-2 and TRBJ2-3; D is uncertain. Trimming removed 1 base from V and 2 bases from J, with 10 bases in between. Germline lookup yields CDR1 SGHAT and CDR2 FQNNGV. The CDR3 loop spans 15 amino acids.

The table lists this clonotype with a few counts. V and J are TRBV6-2 or TRBV6-3 and TRBJ2-2; possible D gene TRBD2, 6 bases. This CDR3 comprises 16 residues. The V and J ends lost 7 bases and 1 base respectively, with 16 bases between them. Germline CDR1 MNHEY, CDR2 SVGEGT. In DNA form, the CDR3 reads TGTGCCAGCACCGATACTAGCTCCTGGAACACCGGGGAGCTGTTTTTT. It is translated as CASTDTSSWNTGELFF.

The V call is TRBV30, the J call TRBJ2-3, with 7 bases fitting TRBD2. Trimming took 3 bases from V and 4 from J; bases not matched to a gene: 13. The CDR3 contains 16 residues. The germline CDR1 and CDR2 sequences are GTSNPN and SVGIG (reference sequence). DNA of the CDR3: TGTGCCTGGAGAGACGAACTAGCGCTTCGCGCAGATACGCAGTATTTT. It yields the protein CAWRDELALRADTQYF.

This clonotype appeared many times. CDR3 loop: CASSTRGGELFF. DNA for the CDR3: TGTGCCAGCAGCACCAGGGGTGGGGAGCTGTTTTTT. The chain carries TRBV7-2 and TRBJ2-2; a possible D gene is TRBD1 (6 bases). This CDR3 has 12 amino acids. CDR1 and CDR2 from the germline V gene are SGHTA and FQGNSA. Trimming removed 5 bases at V and 8 bases at J, with 9 bases between.

The V call is TRBV25-1, the J call TRBJ1-1; possible D gene TRBD1, 5 bases. The germline V gene has CDR1 MGHDK and CDR2 SYGVNS. The CDR3 sequence is 14 residues long. The V gene lost 1 base and the J gene lost 5 bases, with 11 bases spanning the gap. The CDR3 region has the DNA TGTGCCAGCAGTGAATCGCCAGGGAGGACTGAAGCTTTCTTT. It codes for CASSESPGRTEAFF.

The V and J genes are TRBV4-2 and TRBJ1-3, with D tentatively TRBD1 (6 bases). Deletions cut 0 bases from V and 7 bases from J, with 13 bases between. CDR1 is LGHNA and CDR2 is YNFKEQ in the germline V gene. The CDR3 is 15 amino acids. The CDR3 DNA is TGTGCCAGCAGCCAAGAACAGGGCAGGCGGAACACCATATATTTT. The encoded protein is CASSQEQGRRNTIYF.

This rearrangement joins TRBV6-1 to TRBJ2-5, with D tentatively TRBD1 (5 bases). The CDR3 consists of 14 residues. Germline loops: CDR1 MNHNS, CDR2 SASEGT. Trimming cost V 4 bases and J 5 bases, with 14 bases left between them. The CDR3 bases are TGTGCCAGCAGTGCCACAGGAGTTTGGGAGACCCAGTACTTC. This sequence encodes CASSATGVWETQYF.

This clonotype has a handful of counts. The J gene is TRBJ2-5, the V gene TRBV12-3 or TRBV12-4; D perhaps matches TRBD2 (5 bases). CDR3 length: 14 amino acids. Trimming cost V 5 bases and J 4 bases, with 14 bases left between them. The CDR3 bases are TGTGCCAGCAGTCAAGGGAGTCGGTTAGAGACCCAGTACTTC. Translating gives CASSQGSRLETQYF.

In its sample, this clonotype was seen a few times. The chain joins TRBV3-1 to TRBJ2-3, with D tentatively TRBD1 (7 bases). Germline V gene sequence: CDR1 LGHDT, CDR2 YNNKEL (reference sequence). The V gene lost 4 bases and the J gene lost 0 bases, with 17 bases spanning the gap. The length of the CDR3 is 17 residues. This chain's CDR3 is CASSRRRGPYSTDTQYF. The CDR3 DNA reads TGTGCCAGCAGCCGAAGGAGGGGGCCCTACAGCACAGATACGCAGTATTTT.

This clonotype was counted between two and nine times. This chain links TRBV11-1 with TRBJ2-4, with D perhaps TRBD1 (6 bases). The CDR3 runs 13 residues. Germline V CDR1 and CDR2: SGHAT, FQDESV (reference sequence). The V and J ends lost 11 bases and 1 base respectively, with 12 bases between them. As DNA, the CDR3 is TGTGCCCTCCTTAGGGGGGCCAAAAACATTCAGTACTTC. It codes for CALLRGAKNIQYF.

This clonotype has at least ten counts. The chain combines TRBV12-3 or TRBV12-4 with TRBJ2-5; D remains ambiguous. The CDR3 spans 13 residues. Trimming took 3 bases from V and 2 from J, leaving 7 bases between them. The CDR3: CASSFADQETQYF. CDR3 nucleotide sequence: TGTGCCAGCAGTTTTGCTGATCAAGAGACCCAGTACTTC.

The rearrangement uses TRBV6-2 or TRBV6-3 and TRBJ2-5; the match to TRBD2 covers 9 bases. The CDR3 totals 17 residues. Germline assignment: CDR1 MNHEY and CDR2 SVGEGT. V dropped 0 bases and J dropped 5; count of bases not matched to a gene: 10. CDR3 protein: CASSYSVAGATRETQYF. The DNA of the CDR3 is TGTGCCAGCAGTTACTCGGTAGCGGGGGCCACGAGGGAGACCCAGTACTTC.

The chain has TRBV3-1 and TRBJ1-6; 8 positions match TRBD1. Germline lookup yields CDR1 LGHDT and CDR2 YNNKEL (reference sequence). The V gene end was trimmed by 0 bases and the J gene end by 10 bases; junction bases not matched to a gene: 5. The CDR3 loop spans 15 amino acids. CDR3 protein: CASSQEWTGRSPLHF. CDR3 DNA: TGTGCCAGCAGCCAAGAATGGACAGGGAGATCACCCCTCCACTTT.

In its sample, this clonotype was seen many times. J is TRBJ1-5 and V is TRBV6-2 or TRBV6-3; TRBD1 matches at 10 bases. This CDR3 is built from 16 residues. The V segment lost 4 bases and the J segment 4 bases; nucleotides outside the gene matches: 7. Germline loops: CDR1 MNHEY, CDR2 SVGEGT. The CDR3 loop is CASSSLDRGDNQPQHF. Written as DNA, the CDR3 is TGTGCCAGCAGTTCCCTGGACAGGGGGGATAATCAGCCCCAGCATTTT.

V is TRBV2 and J is TRBJ2-2, with unresolved D. The V gene's germline CDR1 is SNHLY and CDR2 FYNNEI. V lost 6 bases to trimming and J lost 2 bases, with 7 bases between them. The CDR3 loop spans 13 amino acids. The CDR3 region is CASSAPNTGELFF. CDR3 sequence (DNA): TGTGCCAGCAGCGCCCCTAACACCGGGGAGCTGTTTTTT.

This chain links TRBV4-2 with TRBJ2-5, with 10 bases aligning to TRBD2. The CDR3 is made up of 17 amino acids. J was trimmed by 5 bases and V by 1 base; bases with no gene match: 10. In germline, CDR1 is LGHNA, CDR2 YNFKEQ. The CDR3 coding sequence is TGTGCCAGCAGCCAAGCCCGTCCGGGACTAGCGTCGGAGACCCAGTACTTC. Encoded protein: CASSQARPGLASETQYF.